This entry describes one TCR beta chain. Stated treatment: oral pan-JAK inhibitor, 5-10 mg twice daily. These data are taken from a study of CD8+ T cells in alopecia areata. It was cDNA, reverse transcribed from extracted RNA, that served as the sequencing template. Assay used: immunoSEQ multiplex PCR; TCRdb lists only in-frame clones, some missing. The data show 190,000 or so clones, about 60% seen once. Losses at the gene ends were 1 base for V and 4 bases for J; bases not matched to a gene: 8. The CDR3 is 16 amino acids. CDR1 and CDR2 (germline): MGHRA, YSYEKL. This rearrangement joins TRBV4-1 to TRBJ2-5, with TRBD2 matching over 8 bases. Sequencing used CD8+ T cells sorted from blood, obtained at week 24, from a patient treated with tofacitinib. This TCR came from a human donor with alopecia areata. The DNA of the CDR3 is TGCGCCAGCAGCCAAGTCCTCGGGAGGGATGTAGAGACCCAGTACTTC. Amino acid sequence: CASSQVLGRDVETQYF.